The entry that follows covers one TCR beta chain sequence. Combining iRepertoire HTBI primers with Arm-PCR of CDR3 regions, the authors built TCR beta libraries. One entry per CDR3 protein, called by TCRdb with MiXCR from the multiplex PCR reads. The table lists some 420,000 distinct CDR3 sequences, under 25% of them singletons. These data are taken from a study of regulatory T cells in long-lasting Graves disease. Trimming left V 5 bases short and J 13 bases short, with 16 bases between. The germline V gene has CDR1 SEHNR and CDR2 FQNEAQ (reference sequence). CDR3 length: 12 residues. Time point given: persistent/refractory GD, antithyroid drugs over 5 years with positive TRAb. PBMC RNA was the source of the TCR library.

The chain links TRBV7-9 to TRBJ2-3; D may be TRBD2 (6 bases). The sample in question was peripheral blood mononuclear cells (PBMCs), obtained when the disease was refractory, from a patient treated with antithyroid drugs. This TCR came from a female donor with Graves disease. The CDR3 reads CASSARGRGKYF. DNA of the CDR3: TGTGCCAGCAGCGCGCGGGGCCGCGGGAAGTATTTT.